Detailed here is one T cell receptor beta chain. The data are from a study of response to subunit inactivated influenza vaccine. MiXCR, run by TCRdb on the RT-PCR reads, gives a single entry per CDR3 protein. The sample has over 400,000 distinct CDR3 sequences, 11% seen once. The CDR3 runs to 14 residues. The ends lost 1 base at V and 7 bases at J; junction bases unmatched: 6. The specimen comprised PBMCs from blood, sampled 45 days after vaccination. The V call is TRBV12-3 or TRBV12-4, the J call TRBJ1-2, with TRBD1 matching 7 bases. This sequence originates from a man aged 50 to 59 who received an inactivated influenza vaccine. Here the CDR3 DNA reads TGTGCCAGCAGTTTAGGACAGGGAATTGGTGGCTACACCTTC. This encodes CASSLGQGIGGYTF.